The sequence of this T cell receptor beta chain was determined in a study of blood T cell repertoires in COVID-19. At the level of the study: Samples taken during acute and convalescent COVID-19 were collected in the United States, Italy and Spain.

The data were produced by immunoSEQ multiplex PCR, yet TCRdb's version contains in-frame clones alone and is incomplete. The sample shows about 50,000 clones, roughly nine tenths of them seen only once. The CDR3 runs 14 residues. From germline, CDR1 is MNHEY and CDR2 SVGEGT. V was clipped by 6 bases and J by 19 bases; unmatched bases: 17. The chain joins TRBV6-2 or TRBV6-3 to TRBJ1-6; 8 bases agree with TRBD1. Sequences were obtained from peripheral blood. The receptor was derived from a human donor in a cohort sampled during active COVID-19. The chain's CDR3 is CASSLDGLTGVFHF. CDR3 coding DNA: TGTGCCAGCAGCCTCGACGGACTGACAGGGGTCTTTCACTTT.